The clone carrying this T cell receptor beta chain was recorded many times. Its antigen is currently unknown. Molecular barcoding with unique molecular identifiers was used for the TCRbeta library. TCRdb re-called the PCR reads through MiXCR, storing one row per CDR3 protein. The top ten clones hold less than 15% of a sample with 550,000 to 600,000 distinct CDR3 sequences, under 30% of them seen once. This sample was included in a study of T-cell reconstitution after alpha-beta-depleted transplantation in children. The ends were cut back, 2 bases at V and 7 bases at J, with 12 bases in the middle. This CDR3 has 15 amino acids. Study-level points and caveats: Where some patients showed high TCRbeta diversity at day 60, it came from recipient T cells and thymic progenitors that had survived. It was newly produced T cells that mostly accounted for T-cell counts and diversity one year after transplant. Reportedly, roughly two months post-transplant, alpha-beta T cells arose from several hundred expanded graft clones.

The chain has TRBV12-3 or TRBV12-4 and TRBJ1-6; a weak D match, TRBD1 (6 bases). The material was PBMCs, mostly from graft donor cells, obtained 360 days after TCRalphabeta/CD19-depleted stem cell transplant. This sequence originates from a boy younger than two who had a stem cell transplant for acute myeloid leukemia, so the T cells may come from the graft donor. This CDR3 reads CASSLQGQINSPLHF. In DNA form, the CDR3 reads TGTGCCAGCAGTTTACAGGGGCAGATAAATTCACCCCTCCACTTT.